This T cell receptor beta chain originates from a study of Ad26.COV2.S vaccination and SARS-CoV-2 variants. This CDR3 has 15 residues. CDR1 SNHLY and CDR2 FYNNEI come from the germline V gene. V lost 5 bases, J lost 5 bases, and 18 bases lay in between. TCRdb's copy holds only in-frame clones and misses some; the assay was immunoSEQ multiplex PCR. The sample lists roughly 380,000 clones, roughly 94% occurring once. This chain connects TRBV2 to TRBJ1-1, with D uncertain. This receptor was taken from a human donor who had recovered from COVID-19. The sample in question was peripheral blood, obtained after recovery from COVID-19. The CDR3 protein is CASSPNPGRRTEAFF. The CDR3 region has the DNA TGTGCCAGCAGTCCGAACCCGGGCCGTCGAACTGAAGCTTTCTTT.